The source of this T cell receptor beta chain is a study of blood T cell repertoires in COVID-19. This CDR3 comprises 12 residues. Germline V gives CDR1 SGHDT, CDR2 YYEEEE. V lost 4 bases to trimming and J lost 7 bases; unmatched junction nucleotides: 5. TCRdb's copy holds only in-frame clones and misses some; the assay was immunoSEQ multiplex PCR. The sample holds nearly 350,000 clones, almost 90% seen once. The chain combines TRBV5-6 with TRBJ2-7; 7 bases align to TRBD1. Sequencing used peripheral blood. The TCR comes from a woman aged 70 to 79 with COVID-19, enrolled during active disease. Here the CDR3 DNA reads TGTGCCAGCAGCCCCGGGACAGCAGAGCAGTACTTC. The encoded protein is CASSPGTAEQYF. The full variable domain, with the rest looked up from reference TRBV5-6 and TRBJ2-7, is DAGVTQSPTHLIKTRGQQVTLRCSPKSGHDTVSWYQQALGQGPQFIFQYYEEEERQRGNFPDRFSGHQFPNYSSELNVNALLLGDSALYLCASSPGTAEQYFGPGTRLTVT.